This T cell receptor beta chain is from a study of radiotherapy plus CTLA-4 blockade in lung cancer. The CDR3 runs to 15 residues. Trimming shortened V by 2 bases and J by 3 bases, and 10 bases separated the two germline ends. From germline, CDR1 is SGHAT and CDR2 FQNNGV. Repertoires were generated with immunoSEQ multiplex PCR, while TCRdb's copy carries only in-frame clones and drops some. The sample consists of tens of thousands of clones, 50% to 70% of them appearing once. The material was peripheral blood, obtained from a patient treated with radiotherapy plus ipilimumab. V usage is TRBV11-2 and J usage is TRBJ1-4, with D perhaps TRBD1 (5 bases). This clonotype was obtained from a human donor with non-small cell lung cancer who had a partial response to radiotherapy plus ipilimumab. The CDR3 spells CASSLQGGANEKLFF. CDR3 in DNA: TGTGCCAGCAGCTTACAGGGAGGTGCTAATGAAAAACTGTTTTTT.